A single sample gave rise to the 22 T cell receptor beta chains below, sequenced in a study of early stage breast cancer tumors. Assay: immunoSEQ multiplex PCR; the TCRdb copy retains only in-frame clones and omits some. Of tens of thousands of clones listed, around 90% were seen once; the top ten hold 5%. Material: blood. The receptors here all came from a person aged 70 to 85 with breast cancer.

This chain uses TRBV30 with TRBJ2-7, with TRBD1 matching over 8 bases. V was pared by 5 bases and J by 3 bases, with 3 bases of the junction left unmatched. CDR3 length: 12 residues. The germline V gene encodes CDR1 GTSNPN and CDR2 SVGIG (reference sequence). CDR3 sequence (DNA): TGTGCCTGGTCTGGACAGGGCTACGAGCAGTACTTC. As protein: CAWSGQGYEQYF.

CDR3 residues: CASSLAVGAGRRINSPLHF. For the CDR3, the DNA is TGCGCCAGCAGCTTGGCGGTGGGGGCAGGGAGAAGAATTAATTCACCCCTCCACTTT. The rearrangement links TRBV5-1 to TRBJ1-6, with a weak D call TRBD1 (6 bases). The CDR3 is 19 amino acids. Looked up from germline, CDR1 is SGHRS and CDR2 is YFSETQ. V shed 0 bases and J shed 6 bases, with 22 bases lying between them.

The chain has TRBV6-1 and TRBJ1-2; no reliable D call. The CDR3 has 14 amino acids. Trimming removed 3 bases from V and 5 bases from J, with 13 bases in between. Germline CDR1 and CDR2: MNHNS and SASEGT. This chain's CDR3 is CASSDRFVRYGYTF. CDR3 bases: TGTGCCAGCAGTGACCGTTTTGTCCGGTATGGCTACACCTTC.

V gene TRBV18 combines with J gene TRBJ2-1, with 8 bases aligning to TRBD2. The junction had 3 bases not matched to a gene; V was cut back by 1 base and J by 4 bases. The germline V gene encodes CDR1 KGHSH and CDR2 LQKENI. This CDR3 is built from 15 residues. The DNA of the CDR3 is TGTGCCAGCTCACCACGGGTAGCGGGGTACAATGAGCAGTTCTTC. Residues: CASSPRVAGYNEQFF.

This clone was detected only once. The chain employs TRBV4-2 and TRBJ2-7, with a tentative D call TRBD1 (5 bases). V was cut by 3 bases and J by 5 bases, with 11 bases left in between. The CDR3 has 13 residues. Germline V gives CDR1 LGHNA, CDR2 YNFKEQ. The DNA for the CDR3 is TGTGCCAGCAGCCAGGCCTCAGGGAACGAGCAGTACTTC. This sequence encodes CASSQASGNEQYF.

The gene calls are TRBV7-8 and TRBJ2-3, with 13 bases aligning to TRBD2. V was clipped by 5 bases and J by 2 bases; unmatched bases: 7. Germline V gene sequence: CDR1 SGHVS, CDR2 FQNEAQ. This CDR3 is built from 17 residues. CDR3 DNA sequence: TGTGCCAGCAGCCCGGGACTAGCGGGGTTATCCACAGATACGCAGTATTTT. It specifies CASSPGLAGLSTDTQYF. The full variable domain, its missing parts supplied by reference TRBV7-8 and TRBJ2-3, is GAGVSQSPRYKVAKRGQDVALRCDPISGHVSLFWYQQALGQGPEFLTYFQNEAQLDKSGLPSDRFFAERPEGSVSTLKIQRTQQEDSAVYLCASSPGLAGLSTDTQYFGPGTRLTVL.

J is TRBJ1-3 and V is TRBV4-1; TRBD1 might be the D (5 bases). Germline V CDR1 and CDR2: MGHRA, YSYEKL. The V gene lost 2 bases and the J gene lost 0 bases, with 17 bases spanning the gap. The CDR3 consists of 18 residues. The CDR3 region is CASSQPLGGGYSGNTIYF. The CDR3 coding sequence is TGCGCCAGCAGCCAACCACTGGGGGGTGGTTACTCTGGAAACACCATATATTTT.

Turning to this clone: Other DNA sequences in the same sample also yield this CDR3. This chain links TRBV9 with TRBJ2-1, with D perhaps TRBD1 (6 bases). Germline V gene data show CDR1 as SGDLS and CDR2 as YYNGEE. V was shortened by 2 bases and J by 10 bases, with 10 bases between the two germline ends. The CDR3 has 12 residues. CDR3 nucleotide sequence: TGTGCCAGCAGCGTCACCACAGGGGAGCAGTTCTTC. It specifies CASSVTTGEQFF.

The genes are TRBV14 and TRBJ2-2; 9 nucleotides line up with TRBD1. Germline CDR1 and CDR2: SGHDN and FVKESK. The trim removed 2 bases at V and 7 bases at J, leaving 8 bases unmatched. The CDR3 consists of 16 residues. CDR3: CASSQYGTGLIGELFF. CDR3 DNA sequence: TGTGCCAGCAGCCAATATGGGACAGGGTTGATCGGGGAGCTGTTTTTT.

The chain's CDR3 is CSVDPSSYNEQFF. CDR3 DNA: TGCAGCGTTGACCCGAGCTCCTACAATGAGCAGTTCTTC. The chain employs TRBV29-1 and TRBJ2-1; D call uncertain. This CDR3 is built from 13 residues. Germline assignment: CDR1 SQVTM and CDR2 ANQGSEA. Trimming removed 3 bases from V and 0 bases from J, with 6 bases in between.

V and J are TRBV28 and TRBJ1-5; D is uncertain. Germline values: CDR1 MDHEN, CDR2 SYDVKM. V was clipped by 6 bases and J by 9 bases, with 12 bases between them. There are 12 residues in the CDR3. CDR3 DNA: TGTGCCAGCAGCCTCGAAACTGGGCCCCAGCATTTT. Protein sequence: CASSLETGPQHF.

This chain connects TRBV28 to TRBJ2-7; 11 nucleotides agree with TRBD2. V was pared by 4 bases and J by 6 bases, with 8 bases of the junction left unmatched. Germline CDR1 and CDR2: MDHEN and SYDVKM. This CDR3 region has 15 residues. CDR3 loop: CASSSYSGRAGEQYF. The CDR3, as DNA: TGTGCCAGCAGTTCCTATAGCGGGAGGGCCGGCGAGCAGTACTTC. The full variable domain, rest sourced from reference TRBV28 and TRBJ2-7, is DVKVTQSSRYLVKRTGEKVFLECVQDMDHENMFWYRQDPGLGLRLIYFSYDVKMKEKGDIPEGYSVSREKKERFSLILESASTNQTSMYLCASSSYSGRAGEQYFGPGTRLTVT.

The chain uses TRBV6-1 and TRBJ1-1, with a weak D call TRBD1 (6 bases). Trimming removed 10 bases at V and 5 bases at J, with 20 bases between. This CDR3 is built from 14 residues. CDR1 MNHNS and CDR2 SASEGT come from the germline V gene. The CDR3 region is CATCKGEGRTEAFF. Here the CDR3 DNA reads TGTGCCACCTGCAAGGGGGAGGGGAGAACTGAAGCTTTCTTT.

V usage is TRBV19 and J usage is TRBJ1-3; 7 positions match TRBD1. J was trimmed by 0 bases and V by 3 bases; bases with no gene match: 5. In germline, CDR1 is LNHDA, CDR2 SQIVND (reference sequence). This CDR3 has 16 amino acids. The CDR3 spells CASSMSGTDSGNTIYF. The CDR3 DNA follows: TGTGCCAGTAGTATGTCCGGGACAGACTCTGGAAACACCATATATTTT.

The genes are TRBV5-1 and TRBJ1-4; TRBD1 agrees at 10 bases. The CDR3 extends over 15 amino acids. The junction had 5 bases not matched to a gene; V was cut back by 3 bases and J by 6 bases. Germline V CDR1 and CDR2: SGHRS, YFSETQ. The CDR3: CASSSTGQGYEKLFF. The CDR3 DNA is TGCGCCAGCAGCTCGACGGGACAGGGGTATGAAAAACTGTTTTTT.

This chain connects TRBV13 to TRBJ1-6; TRBD1 is a possible D gene (5 bases). In germline, CDR1 is PRHDT, CDR2 FYEKMQ (reference sequence). V was clipped by 3 bases and J by 9 bases, with 12 bases between them. The CDR3 covers 14 residues. CDR3 nucleotides: TGTGCCAGCAGCTTTGCAGGGCTGGCTTCACCCCTCCACTTT. This encodes CASSFAGLASPLHF. The variable domain in full, completed from reference TRBV13 and TRBJ1-6, reads AAGVIQSPRHLIKEKRETATLKCYPIPRHDTVYWYQQGPGQDPQFLISFYEKMQSDKGSIPDRFSAQQFSDYHSELNMSSLELGDSALYFCASSFAGLASPLHFGNGTRLTVT.

This chain uses TRBV28 with TRBJ1-1, with TRBD1 matching over 8 bases. The V gene end was trimmed by 10 bases and the J gene end by 5 bases; junction bases not matched to a gene: 3. The CDR3 extends over 11 amino acids. Germline values: CDR1 MDHEN, CDR2 SYDVKM. Written as DNA, the CDR3 is TGTGCCATCCGGACAGGGACTGAAGCTTTCTTT. Residues: CAIRTGTEAFF.

The chain has TRBV15 and TRBJ2-1, with 9 bases lining up with TRBD2. There are 14 residues in the CDR3. The germline V gene has CDR1 LNHNV and CDR2 YYDKDF (reference sequence). The V segment lost 6 bases and the J segment 8 bases; nucleotides outside the gene matches: 8. CDR3 nucleotide sequence: TGTGCCACCAGGGGCGGGAGGGCCAGCGATGAGCAGTTCTTC. It translates to CATRGGRASDEQFF. The variable domain in full, with the rest retrieved from reference TRBV15 and TRBJ2-1, is DAMVIQNPRYQVTQFGKPVTLSCSQTLNHNVMYWYQQKSSQAPKLLFHYYDKDFNNEADTPDNFQSRRPNTSFCFLDIRSPGLGDTAMYLCATRGGRASDEQFFGPGTRLTVL.

This chain uses TRBV2 with TRBJ1-5; possibly TRBD1 for D (5 bases). The germline V gene has CDR1 SNHLY and CDR2 FYNNEI. The CDR3 sequence is 13 residues long. Trimming stripped 8 bases from V and 2 bases from J, with 10 bases between. Written as DNA, the CDR3 is TGTGCCAGCGGAGGGGAGGGCAATCAGCCCCAGCATTTT. Translating gives CASGGEGNQPQHF.

The chain has TRBV28 and TRBJ1-4, with TRBD1 matching over 9 bases. CDR1 is MDHEN, CDR2 SYDVKM, per germline. The CDR3 consists of 17 residues. The junction had 10 bases not matched to a gene; V was cut back by 3 bases and J by 5 bases. The CDR3 loop is CASSFLRMGQGNEKLFF. The CDR3 DNA sequence: TGTGCCAGCAGTTTTTTAAGGATGGGACAGGGAAATGAAAAACTGTTTTTT. Full variable domain (rest looked up from reference TRBV28 and TRBJ1-4): DVKVTQSSRYLVKRTGEKVFLECVQDMDHENMFWYRQDPGLGLRLIYFSYDVKMKEKGDIPEGYSVSREKKERFSLILESASTNQTSMYLCASSFLRMGQGNEKLFFGSGTQLSVL.

The V and J genes are TRBV4-3 and TRBJ1-4; D possibly corresponds to TRBD1 (6 bases). CDR3 length: 15 amino acids. Germline V CDR1 and CDR2: LGHNA, YSLEER. V was trimmed by 0 bases and J by 5 bases, leaving 10 bases between them. CDR3 amino acids: CASSQENRDNEKLFF. The CDR3 DNA is TGCGCCAGCAGCCAAGAAAACAGGGACAATGAAAAACTGTTTTTT.

The chain is built from TRBV18 and TRBJ1-1, with 11 bases aligning to TRBD1. With V trimmed by 3 bases and J by 4 bases, 10 bases remained unmatched. The CDR3 spans 17 residues. From germline, CDR1 is KGHSH and CDR2 LQKENI. CDR3 coding DNA: TGTGCCAGCTCACCCGGACAGGGGGCTCGGTTGGGCACTGAAGCTTTCTTT. This sequence encodes CASSPGQGARLGTEAFF.